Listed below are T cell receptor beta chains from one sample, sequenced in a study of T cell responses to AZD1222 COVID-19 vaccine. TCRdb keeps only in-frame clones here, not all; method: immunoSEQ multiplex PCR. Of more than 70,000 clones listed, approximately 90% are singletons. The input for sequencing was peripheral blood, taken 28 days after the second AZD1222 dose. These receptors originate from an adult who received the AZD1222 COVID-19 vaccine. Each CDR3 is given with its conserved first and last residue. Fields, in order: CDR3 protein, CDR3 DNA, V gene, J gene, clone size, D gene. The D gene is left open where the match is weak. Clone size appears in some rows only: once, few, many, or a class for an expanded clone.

CASSPFEQGLKPQHF,TGTGCCAGTAGCCCGTTTGAACAAGGATTAAAGCCCCAGCATTTT,TRBV19,TRBJ1-5,NA,NA
CASSLGGLNEKLFF,TGCGCCAGCAGCTTGGGGGGACTTAATGAAAAACTGTTTTTT,TRBV5-1,TRBJ1-4,NA,NA
CASSGPTEGADTQYF,TGTGCCAGTAGCGGGCCTACGGAAGGGGCAGATACGCAGTATTTT,TRBV19,TRBJ2-3,NA,NA
CASSPGGQNEQFF,TGCGCCAGCAGCCCCGGGGGACAGAATGAGCAGTTCTTC,TRBV4-1,TRBJ2-1,NA,NA
CASNLAGGPRVGSYNEQFF,TGTGCCAGCAACCTAGCGGGAGGGCCAAGAGTCGGGTCCTACAATGAGCAGTTCTTC,TRBV28,TRBJ2-1,NA,TRBD2
CASSLGSPSGQPQHF,TGCGCCAGCAGCTTGGGTTCGCCCTCGGGGCAGCCCCAGCATTTT,TRBV5-1,TRBJ1-5,NA,NA
CASSLSYLNTEAFF,TGTGCCAGCAGCTTATCTTACCTTAACACTGAAGCTTTCTTT,TRBV7-9,TRBJ1-1,NA,NA
CASSSGHEAFF,TGTGCCAGCAGTTCAGGTCATGAAGCTTTCTTT,TRBV27,TRBJ1-1,NA,NA
CAWSHDGWSTEAFF,TGTGCCTGGAGTCATGATGGGTGGAGCACTGAAGCTTTCTTT,TRBV30,TRBJ1-1,NA,NA
CASSWDGRVSDTQYF,TGTGCCAGCAGTTGGGACGGGAGGGTTTCAGATACGCAGTATTTT,TRBV7-2,TRBJ2-3,NA,TRBD2
CASSPLGTSALNEQFF,TGTGCCAGCAGTCCCCTCGGGACTAGCGCATTGAATGAGCAGTTCTTC,TRBV6-2/TRBV6-3,TRBJ2-1,NA,TRBD2
CASSEDGDTSYEQYF,TGTGCCAGCAGCGAAGACGGGGACACCTCCTACGAGCAGTACTTC,TRBV21-1,TRBJ2-7,NA,NA
CASGLAGGGEAFF,TGTGCTAGTGGTTTGGCCGGAGGTGGTGAAGCTTTCTTT,TRBV12-5,TRBJ1-1,NA,NA
CASSPGGTDTQYF,TGTGCCAGCAGCCCCGGGGGCACAGATACGCAGTATTTT,TRBV11-3,TRBJ2-3,NA,NA
CASRVPGGGRNEKLFF,TGTGCCAGCAGGGTCCCCGGTGGGGGGCGGAATGAAAAACTGTTTTTT,TRBV28,TRBJ1-4,NA,NA
CASSFSGQGGIQPQHF,TGTGCCAGCAGTTTTTCCGGACAGGGGGGCATCCAGCCCCAGCATTTT,TRBV27,TRBJ1-5,NA,TRBD1
CASSELDYAVSYNEQFF,TGTGCCAGCAGTGAACTAGATTATGCGGTTTCCTACAATGAGCAGTTCTTC,TRBV2,TRBJ2-1,NA,NA
CASTSQGNTIYF,TGTGCCAGCACCTCACAGGGAAACACCATATATTTT,TRBV28,TRBJ1-3,once,NA
CASSQGWGVYEQYF,TGTGCCAGCAGCCAAGGTTGGGGGGTCTACGAGCAGTACTTC,TRBV3-1/TRBV3-2,TRBJ2-7,NA,NA
CASSPGVGGADTQYF,TGTGCCAGCTCACCCGGAGTCGGAGGCGCAGATACGCAGTATTTT,TRBV18,TRBJ2-3,NA,NA
CASSSLYEQYF,TGTGCCAGCAGTAGCTTGTACGAGCAGTACTTC,TRBV28,TRBJ2-7,NA,NA
CAWSVGGRNEQFF,TGTGCCTGGAGTGTCGGAGGGAGGAATGAGCAGTTCTTC,TRBV30,TRBJ2-1,NA,NA
CASSPDSGRGGETQYF,TGTGCCAGCAGCCCCGACAGCGGGAGGGGAGGGGAGACCCAGTACTTC,TRBV3-1/TRBV3-2,TRBJ2-5,NA,TRBD2
CASSTQGSTGKLFF,TGTGCCAGCAGTACACAGGGCTCCACGGGAAAACTGTTTTTT,TRBV7-2,TRBJ1-4,few,NA
CASSEGRLAGDAGETQYF,TGTGCCAGCAGTGAAGGTCGACTAGCGGGAGACGCCGGGGAGACCCAGTACTTC,TRBV6-1,TRBJ2-5,NA,TRBD2
CASSETGSNEQYF,TGTGCCAGCAGTGAAACAGGGTCCAACGAGCAGTACTTC,TRBV25-1,TRBJ2-7,NA,NA
CASSLWERSNQPQHF,TGTGCCAGCAGCTTATGGGAGCGGAGCAATCAGCCCCAGCATTTT,TRBV7-2,TRBJ1-5,NA,NA
CASSPGQVHNEQFF,TGCGCCAGCAGCCCGGGACAGGTACACAATGAGCAGTTCTTC,TRBV5-1,TRBJ2-1,NA,TRBD1
CASSQDWDSGGSYNEQFF,TGTGCCAGCAGCCAAGATTGGGATAGCGGGGGGTCCTACAATGAGCAGTTCTTC,TRBV4-2,TRBJ2-1,NA,TRBD2
CASSLGRAGLEAFF,TGTGCCAGCAGCTTAGGCCGGGCAGGACTTGAAGCTTTCTTT,TRBV13,TRBJ1-1,NA,NA
CASSPGVLGEQYF,TGTGCCAGCAGCCCTGGGGTCCTGGGCGAGCAGTACTTC,TRBV28,TRBJ2-7,NA,NA
CASSQATNTGELFF,TGTGCCAGCAGCCAAGCTACTAACACCGGGGAGCTGTTTTTT,TRBV4-2,TRBJ2-2,NA,NA
CSVAPGTGAYSNQPQHF,TGCAGCGTTGCTCCCGGGACAGGAGCATATAGCAATCAGCCCCAGCATTTT,TRBV29-1,TRBJ1-5,NA,TRBD1
CSASRRQGKAYEQYF,TGCAGTGCCAGTCGACGACAGGGTAAGGCCTACGAGCAGTACTTC,TRBV20-1,TRBJ2-7,NA,TRBD1
CASSQDLEQGGYGYTF,TGCGCCAGCAGCCAAGATTTGGAGCAGGGGGGATATGGCTACACCTTC,TRBV4-3,TRBJ1-2,NA,TRBD1
CASSLPGQGFNSPLHF,TGTGCCAGCAGTTTACCGGGACAGGGATTTAATTCACCCCTCCACTTT,TRBV28,TRBJ1-6,NA,TRBD1
CASSYRRSLAYYEQYF,TGTGCCAGCAGTTACCGACGGAGCCTCGCGTACTACGAGCAGTACTTC,TRBV6-5,TRBJ2-7,NA,NA
CASSLVLRGNTGELFF,TGTGCCAGCAGCTTAGTCCTCAGGGGGAACACCGGGGAGCTGTTTTTT,TRBV11-2,TRBJ2-2,NA,NA
CASSSVPAGSYEQYF,TGTGCCAGCAGCTCAGTGCCAGCAGGGTCCTACGAGCAGTACTTC,TRBV7-3,TRBJ2-7,NA,NA
CATSDENYGYTF,TGTGCCACCTCTGATGAGAACTATGGCTACACCTTC,TRBV24-1,TRBJ1-2,NA,NA
CASSFGRSYEQYF,TGTGCCAGCAGTTTTGGTAGGTCCTACGAGCAGTACTTC,TRBV27,TRBJ2-7,NA,NA
CATKEGSRDTQYF,TGTGCCACCAAAGAGGGCTCGAGAGATACGCAGTATTTT,TRBV24-1,TRBJ2-3,NA,NA